The subject of this entry is one T cell receptor beta chain. This clonotype was recorded many times. Its target antigen remains unknown. The record has no base qualities; no much larger clone is one base away. Every patient had bone marrow sampled at the time of active disease. Ficoll-Hypaque density gradient centrifugation was used to isolate bone marrow mononuclear cells. To remove myeloma plasma cells, the cells were labeled with CD138 magnetic microbeads on a MACS separator, and CD138-negative cells were then collected by negative selection. Flow cytometry with CD138 antibodies on an Attune NxT was used to check how pure the isolated cells were. Total RNA was extracted using TRIzol reagent and was quantified on a NanoDrop spectrophotometer. Paired RNA-seq and IR-seq were performed on the CD138-negative bone marrow sample of each patient. Including the terminal cysteine and phenylalanine, the CDR3 comprises 13 residues. Here the CDR3 DNA is all that survives: 39 bases in frame from base 1. Taken from the germline V gene, the CDR1 and CDR2 loops are MNHEY and SVGEGT. V and J lose 3 bases and 9 bases, and a span of 14 bases separates them.

This sample was included in a study of read filtering for tumor transcriptome and immune sequencing (TCRdb year 2020). Turning to the overall study: The cohort had fewer than 20 male and 11 to 15 female patients with a mean age of about 66 years, ranging from roughly 45 to 90. By revised international staging, eight or nine patients were R-ISS I, over 15 were R-ISS II and 6 or 7 were R-ISS III. After DNase treatment, whole-transcriptome libraries were prepared with the TruSeq RNA Access Library Prep Kit. TCR-region mapped reads per sample ranged from about 4.05 to 11 million with IR-seq versus only about 75 to 1,400 with RNA-seq. The study compared TCR repertoires from targeted immune repertoire sequencing and bulk whole-transcriptome sequencing run on the same bone marrow samples. One of the main goals was to work out a read-filtering strategy for immune repertoire data, in particular whether clonotypes backed by only a single read should be removed. General study outcomes and caveats: IR-seq captured clonotypes at much higher depth and more reliably than RNA-seq, and smaller IR-seq throughput sufficed to identify most shared clonotypes. The correlation between IR-seq and RNA-seq shared clonotype proportions rose when single-read clonotypes were removed. The sorted CD138-negative fraction was not purified T cells but a mixed bone marrow immune population. Single-read clonotypes made up about four fifths of clonotypes but roughly 3.2% of total reads in IR-seq, and less than 75% of clonotypes and approximately 48% of reads in RNA-seq.

TCR libraries were constructed from roughly 400 ng RNA using the Immunoverse kit, and molecular barcoded adaptors covering alpha/delta and beta/gamma chains were employed. The same RNA used for transcriptome sequencing was used for TCR library preparation. An Illumina HiSeq 4000 with 2 x 150 cycles was used to sequence the TCR libraries. Turning to the authors' computational methods: MiXCR aligned TCR reads to human V, D, J and C references and assembled the aligned reads into CDR3 clonotypes, with quality filtering and error correction included. Clonotype counts and gene usage diversity were analyzed with the tcR package in R. For inspection of raw mapping reads, RNA-seq reads were mapped by STAR aligner version 2.5.3a onto GRCh37 of the human genome. To test how sequencing depth affected the clonotypes detected, IR-seq fastq files were randomly downsampled with Seqtk 1.3. TCRdb trimmed the raw reads at Q25, called clones with MiXCR and kept productive beta chains. Rows are combined by CDR3 protein, so each entry shows the most common genes and DNA. None of the V and J calls come from the authors' own analysis; TCRdb made them. In all, the sample holds roughly 38,000 distinct CDR3 sequences, and around an eighth of those were seen once. The ten largest clones represent about 29% of the sample.

The V and J segments used are TRBV6-2 or TRBV6-3 and TRBJ1-1; the D region possibly corresponds to TRBD1 (5 bases align). The sequencing input was a population of CD138-negative cells sorted from bone marrow. Read against the paper, the sample's cell subset or site label means: bone marrow mononuclear cells depleted of CD138+ plasma/myeloma cells by negative magnetic selection. This sequence was found in a donor at least 40 years old with multiple myeloma. The CDR3 reads as follows: CASSYRTSLQAFF. The DNA sequence is as follows: TGTGCCAGCAGTTATAGGACATCTCTTCAAGCTTTCTTT.